The 30 T cell receptor beta chains presented below share a single source sample, sequenced in a study of cytomegalovirus exposure and HLA in healthy donors. PCR involved 60 Vbeta and 13 Jbeta primers. Some clones are missing from TCRdb's copy, which holds only in-frame ones; the method was immunoSEQ multiplex PCR. Among around 92,000 clones listed, around 85% were seen once. Sequenced: PBMCs. These receptors were obtained from a girl aged 2 to 9 in good health and CMV-seropositive.

This clone came up a few times. The chain is built from TRBV7-9 and TRBJ1-5; 7 nucleotides line up with TRBD1. With 3 bases clipped from V and 4 bases from J, the junction kept 3 bases outside the gene matches. This CDR3 region has 14 residues. In germline, CDR1 is SEHNR, CDR2 FQNEAQ (reference sequence). CDR3 sequence: CASSFTGVNQPQHF. CDR3 nucleotides: TGTGCCAGCAGCTTTACAGGGGTGAATCAGCCCCAGCATTTT. Full variable domain (missing parts from reference TRBV7-9 and TRBJ1-5): DTGVSQNPRHKITKRGQNVTFRCDPISEHNRLYWYRQTLGQGPEFLTYFQNEAQLEKSRLLSDRFSAERPKGSFSTLEIQRTEQGDSAMYLCASSFTGVNQPQHFGDGTRLSIL.

The chain carries TRBV10-3 and TRBJ1-2; TRBD1 aligns across 8 bases. This CDR3 has 13 residues. The germline CDR1 and CDR2 sequences are ENHRY and SYGVKD. Losses at the gene ends were 5 bases for V and 4 bases for J; bases not matched to a gene: 3. The CDR3 DNA reads TGTGCCATCAGTTCAGGGGGCATCTATGGCTACACCTTC. This sequence encodes CAISSGGIYGYTF.

This clone was observed a handful of times. The gene calls are TRBV5-1 and TRBJ2-7; D is ambiguous. This CDR3 contains 14 residues. Per germline, CDR1 SGHRS and CDR2 YFSETQ. Trimming took 1 base from V and 3 from J, leaving 11 bases between them. The CDR3 region is CASSLQSGRYEQYF. The CDR3 DNA reads TGCGCCAGCAGCTTGCAGTCAGGCCGCTACGAGCAGTACTTC.

The rearrangement uses TRBV5-1 and TRBJ1-1; 9 positions agree with TRBD1. Germline loops: CDR1 SGHRS, CDR2 YFSETQ. V trimming: 4 bases; J trimming: 7 bases; junction bases outside the gene matches: 5. The CDR3 loop spans 13 amino acids. The CDR3 nucleotides are TGCGCCAGCAGCCCCGGGACAGGGTTTGAAGCTTTCTTT. Residues: CASSPGTGFEAFF.

This chain uses TRBV4-2 with TRBJ2-2; 7 nucleotides line up with TRBD2. Germline CDR1 LGHNA, CDR2 YNFKEQ. The CDR3 spans 18 residues. V shed 2 bases and J 2 bases; nucleotides not matched to a gene: 11. CDR3 region: CASSQKPLAGDNTGELFF. CDR3 nucleotide sequence: TGTGCCAGCAGCCAAAAACCCTTGGCGGGAGACAACACCGGGGAGCTGTTTTTT.

This rearrangement joins TRBV6-4 to TRBJ2-3; 7 nucleotides agree with TRBD2. V shed 2 bases, J shed 3 bases, and the junction held 2 bases outside the gene matches. Germline CDR1 reads MRHNA; CDR2 reads SNTAGT. The CDR3 runs to 14 residues. DNA of the CDR3: TGTGCCAGCAGTGACGGACTAGAGACAGATACGCAGTATTTT. Its translation: CASSDGLETDTQYF.

The V call is TRBV30, the J call TRBJ2-7, with a tentative D call TRBD1 (5 bases). The CDR3 sequence is 14 residues long. Trimming removed 0 bases at V and 3 bases at J, with 12 bases between. Germline V CDR1 and CDR2: GTSNPN, SVGIG (reference sequence). Here the CDR3 reads CAWSVRAGFYEQYF. In DNA form, the CDR3 reads TGTGCCTGGAGTGTTAGGGCAGGGTTCTACGAGCAGTACTTC.

J is TRBJ1-4 and V is TRBV6-1; possibly TRBD1 for D (6 bases). The CDR3 runs to 14 residues. Germline CDR1 MNHNS, CDR2 SASEGT. The ends were cut back, 4 bases at V and 7 bases at J, with 13 bases in the middle. CDR3 in amino acids: CASSVRGFGEKLFF. The CDR3 DNA reads TGTGCCAGCAGTGTCAGGGGTTTTGGTGAAAAACTGTTTTTT.

The V call is TRBV29-1, the J call TRBJ2-7; 9 bases are shared with TRBD1. CDR3 length: 13 amino acids. Per the germline V gene, CDR1 is SQVTM and CDR2 is ANQGSEA. V was clipped by 3 bases and J by 3 bases; unmatched bases: 3. CDR3 nucleotide sequence: TGCAGCGTTGAGGGACAGGGTCTCTACGAGCAGTACTTC. As protein: CSVEGQGLYEQYF.

The chain combines TRBV6-1 with TRBJ2-2, with TRBD1 matching 8 bases. V was pared by 5 bases and J by 4 bases, with 6 bases of the junction left unmatched. Germline CDR1 MNHNS, CDR2 SASEGT. The CDR3 is 15 amino acids. The DNA of the CDR3 is TGTGCCAGCAGTCGACAGGGGATAAGCACCGGGGAGCTGTTTTTT. Translated, it gives CASSRQGISTGELFF.

The chain joins TRBV9 to TRBJ2-1, with D maybe TRBD1 (6 bases). This CDR3 has 14 amino acids. The germline V gene encodes CDR1 SGDLS and CDR2 YYNGEE. The V and J ends lost 2 bases and 8 bases respectively, with 14 bases between them. DNA for the CDR3: TGTGCCAGCAGCGTTAGTACAGGGTACCATGAGCAGTTCTTC. Amino acids: CASSVSTGYHEQFF.

This clone was observed a handful of times. The chain's CDR3 is CASSQVSRQSYEQYF. CDR3 nucleotides: TGCGCCAGCAGCCAAGTATCCCGACAGTCCTACGAGCAGTACTTC. This sequence joins TRBV4-1 and TRBJ2-7, with TRBD1 as a possible D gene (5 bases). The CDR3 sequence is 15 residues long. V lost 1 base, J lost 1 base, and 11 bases lay in between. Germline V gives CDR1 MGHRA, CDR2 YSYEKL.

The chain is built from TRBV29-1 and TRBJ1-1; D unresolved. CDR1 is SQVTM and CDR2 is ANQGSEA in the germline V gene. The CDR3 spans 14 residues. The V end was cut by 3 bases, the J end by 3 bases, with 14 bases between. CDR3 in amino acids: CSVDLYPLDTEAFF. The CDR3 DNA reads TGCAGCGTTGACCTATACCCCTTGGACACTGAAGCTTTCTTT.

This chain links TRBV19 with TRBJ2-7; TRBD1 might be the D (6 bases). The CDR3 covers 13 residues. CDR1 is LNHDA and CDR2 is SQIVND in the germline V gene (reference sequence). V dropped 3 bases and J dropped 2 bases, with 8 bases sitting between them. DNA of the CDR3: TGTGCCAGTAGTATCAAGGGGGCCTACGAGCAGTACTTC. It is translated as CASSIKGAYEQYF.

V and J are TRBV6-5 and TRBJ1-5; D might be TRBD1 (6 bases). The CDR3 contains 15 residues. Germline CDR1 is MNHEY and CDR2 is SVGAGI. Trimming left V 5 bases short and J 4 bases short, with 15 bases between. The CDR3 bases are TGTGCCAGCAGTCGACAGGCGGGGGGTAATCAGCCCCAGCATTTT. This codes for CASSRQAGGNQPQHF.

V usage is TRBV5-1 and J usage is TRBJ1-5; TRBD1 matches 7 bases. This CDR3 has 14 residues. Germline values: CDR1 SGHRS, CDR2 YFSETQ. Trimming cost V 5 bases and J 4 bases; bases outside gene matches: 6. The CDR3 DNA is TGCGCCAGCAGTCACGGGACAGAGAATCAGCCCCAGCATTTT. This sequence encodes CASSHGTENQPQHF.

This clone was seen more than once but under ten times. The rearrangement uses TRBV28 and TRBJ2-5; TRBD1 aligns across 8 bases. Germline CDR1 reads MDHEN; CDR2 reads SYDVKM. The junction had 10 bases not matched to a gene; V was cut back by 8 bases and J by 5 bases. CDR3 length equals 14 residues. The CDR3 sequence is CASSVTGEVETQYF. The CDR3 DNA reads as TGTGCCAGCTCCGTGACAGGGGAGGTGGAGACCCAGTACTTC. Using reference TRBV28 and TRBJ2-5 for the parts outside the CDR3, the full variable domain is DVKVTQSSRYLVKRTGEKVFLECVQDMDHENMFWYRQDPGLGLRLIYFSYDVKMKEKGDIPEGYSVSREKKERFSLILESASTNQTSMYLCASSVTGEVETQYFGPGTRLLVL.

The table lists this clone with a few counts. The rearrangement links TRBV4-2 to TRBJ2-2; TRBD2 matches at 7 bases. V was clipped by 4 bases and J by 6 bases; unmatched bases: 11. Germline V gene lookup returns CDR1 LGHNA and CDR2 YNFKEQ. The CDR3 totals 16 residues. The CDR3 DNA reads TGTGCCAGCAGCCCTTCGGGGGACTACGGGCCCGGGGAGCTGTTTTTT. Translating gives CASSPSGDYGPGELFF.

The chain combines TRBV6-5 with TRBJ1-2; D gene unclear. The CDR3 is 15 residues long. The germline CDR1 and CDR2 sequences are MNHEY and SVGAGI. V shed 2 bases and J shed 7 bases, with 17 bases lying between them. For the CDR3, the DNA is TGTGCCAGCAGTTACACGCGGGAGGGCCTAGCTGGCTACACCTTC. Translating it yields CASSYTREGLAGYTF.

The chain is built from TRBV6-5 and TRBJ1-1, with D possibly being TRBD1 (6 bases). The germline V gene encodes CDR1 MNHEY and CDR2 SVGAGI. The CDR3 consists of 15 residues. Between the trimmed V and J ends, which lost 3 bases and 5 bases, there was a span of 16 bases. The CDR3 coding sequence is TGTGCCAGCAGTTATGGTGGGGGCTACCCGACTGAAGCTTTCTTT. This translates into CASSYGGGYPTEAFF.

This rearrangement joins TRBV28 to TRBJ1-3; a weak D match, TRBD1 (5 bases). Germline lookup yields CDR1 MDHEN and CDR2 SYDVKM. V was clipped by 6 bases and J by 0 bases, with 12 bases between them. The CDR3 loop spans 15 amino acids. CDR3 DNA sequence: TGTGCCAGCAGAGAGTCTACAGGCTCTGGAAACACCATATATTTT. As protein: CASRESTGSGNTIYF.

The chain recombines TRBV5-1 with TRBJ2-1, with 11 positions matching TRBD2. The CDR3 sequence is 16 residues long. CDR1 and CDR2 from the germline V gene are SGHRS and YFSETQ. After removal of 0 bases from V and 6 bases from J, the junction contained 5 bases not matched to a gene. The DNA for the CDR3 is TGCGCCAGCAGCTTGGAACTAGCGGGAGCAGGCAATGAGCAGTTCTTC. It is translated as CASSLELAGAGNEQFF.

The rearrangement joins TRBV10-3 to TRBJ1-5; 7 nucleotides agree with TRBD1. From germline, CDR1 is ENHRY and CDR2 SYGVKD. CDR3 size: 17 residues. Trimming removed 1 base from V and 0 bases from J; junction bases left unmatched: 6. This CDR3 reads CAISELWGQSSNQPQHF. In nucleotides, the CDR3 is TGTGCCATCAGTGAGTTATGGGGACAGAGTAGCAATCAGCCCCAGCATTTT.

This clone was counted a few times. The rearrangement joins TRBV5-1 to TRBJ1-5; D might be TRBD1 (5 bases). The V gene's germline CDR1 is SGHRS and CDR2 YFSETQ. The CDR3 spans 14 residues. The V end lost 2 bases, the J end lost 3 bases, and 9 bases lay between the germline ends. In DNA form, the CDR3 reads TGCGCCAGCAGCTTTGACAGCTTCAATCAGCCCCAGCATTTT. Encoded protein: CASSFDSFNQPQHF. The variable domain in full, completed from reference TRBV5-1 and TRBJ1-5, reads KAGVTQTPRYLIKTRGQQVTLSCSPISGHRSVSWYQQTPGQGLQFLFEYFSETQRNKGNFPGRFSGRQFSNSRSEMNVSTLELGDSALYLCASSFDSFNQPQHFGDGTRLSIL.

The genes are TRBV6-5 and TRBJ2-7; 9 bases align to TRBD2. The junction had 13 bases not matched to a gene; V was cut back by 11 bases and J by 2 bases. Germline CDR1 reads MNHEY; CDR2 reads SVGAGI. The CDR3 spans 15 residues. CDR3 residues: CAGGGGAGGTYEQYF. The CDR3 coding sequence is TGTGCCGGCGGGGGGGGAGCGGGAGGCACCTACGAGCAGTACTTC.

V and J are TRBV7-2 and TRBJ2-5; no firm D call. Per germline, CDR1 SGHTA and CDR2 FQGNSA. The CDR3 extends over 13 amino acids. Trimming cost V 1 base and J 2 bases, with 5 bases left between them. CDR3 region: CASSLVAQETQYF. In nucleotides, the CDR3 is TGTGCCAGCAGCTTAGTGGCACAAGAGACCCAGTACTTC.

The V and J genes are TRBV7-6 and TRBJ2-7; D might be TRBD1 (6 bases). The germline V and J ends were trimmed by 5 bases and 2 bases, with 10 bases remaining between them. This CDR3 contains 13 residues. In germline, CDR1 is SGHVS, CDR2 FNYEAQ. The CDR3 sequence: CASSMGATYEQYF. CDR3 sequence (DNA): TGTGCCAGCAGCATGGGGGCAACCTACGAGCAGTACTTC.

J is TRBJ2-1 and V is TRBV9; 10 nucleotides align to TRBD2. Trimming removed 0 bases from V and 6 bases from J; junction bases left unmatched: 6. The CDR3 extends over 16 amino acids. Germline assignment: CDR1 SGDLS and CDR2 YYNGEE. The CDR3, as DNA: TGTGCCAGCAGCGTAGCTCATACTAGCGGGGTCAATGAGCAGTTCTTC. Encoded protein: CASSVAHTSGVNEQFF.

V and J are TRBV11-2 and TRBJ2-7, with 8 nucleotides matching TRBD2. The ends lost 5 bases at V and 3 bases at J; junction bases unmatched: 9. The CDR3 has 15 residues. Per germline, CDR1 SGHAT and CDR2 FQNNGV. The CDR3 loop is CASSPFLAGHYEQYF. The CDR3 bases are TGTGCCAGCAGCCCCTTCCTAGCGGGCCACTACGAGCAGTACTTC. Variable domain in full (rest from reference TRBV11-2 and TRBJ2-7): EAGVAQSPRYKIIEKRQSVAFWCNPISGHATLYWYQQILGQGPKLLIQFQNNGVVDDSQLPKDRFSAERLKGVDSTLKIQPAKLEDSAVYLCASSPFLAGHYEQYFGPGTRLTVT.

The chain employs TRBV28 and TRBJ2-5; TRBD1 matches 9 bases. Losses at the gene ends were 3 bases for V and 6 bases for J; bases not matched to a gene: 8. Per germline, CDR1 MDHEN and CDR2 SYDVKM. The CDR3 length is 15 residues. The CDR3 loop is CASSLTGTGWKTQYF. As DNA, the CDR3 is TGTGCCAGCAGTTTGACCGGGACAGGGTGGAAGACCCAGTACTTC.